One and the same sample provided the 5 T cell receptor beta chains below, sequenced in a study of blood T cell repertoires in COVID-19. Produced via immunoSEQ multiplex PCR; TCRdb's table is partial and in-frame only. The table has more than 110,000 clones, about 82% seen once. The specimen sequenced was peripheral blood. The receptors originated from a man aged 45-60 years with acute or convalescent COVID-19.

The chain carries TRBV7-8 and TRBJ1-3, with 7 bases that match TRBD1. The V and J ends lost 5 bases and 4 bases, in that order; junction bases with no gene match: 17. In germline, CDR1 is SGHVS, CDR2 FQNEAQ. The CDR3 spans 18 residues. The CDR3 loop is CASSPYPTGSDPGNTIYF. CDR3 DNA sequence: TGTGCCAGCAGCCCCTACCCGACAGGGTCAGATCCCGGAAACACCATATATTTT.

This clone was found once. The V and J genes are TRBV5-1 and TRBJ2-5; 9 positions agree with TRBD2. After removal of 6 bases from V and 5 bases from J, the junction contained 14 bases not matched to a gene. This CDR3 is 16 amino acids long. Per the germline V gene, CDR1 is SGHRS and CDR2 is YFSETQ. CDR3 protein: CASKGIAGDRVETQYF. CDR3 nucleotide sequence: TGCGCCAGCAAGGGGATAGCGGGAGATCGGGTTGAGACCCAGTACTTC.

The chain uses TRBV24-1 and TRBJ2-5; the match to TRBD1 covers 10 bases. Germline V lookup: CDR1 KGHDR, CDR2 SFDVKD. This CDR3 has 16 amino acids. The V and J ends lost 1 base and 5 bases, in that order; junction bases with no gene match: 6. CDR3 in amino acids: CATSDFRTGGVETQYF. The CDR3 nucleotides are TGTGCCACCAGTGATTTCCGGACAGGGGGGGTGGAGACCCAGTACTTC.

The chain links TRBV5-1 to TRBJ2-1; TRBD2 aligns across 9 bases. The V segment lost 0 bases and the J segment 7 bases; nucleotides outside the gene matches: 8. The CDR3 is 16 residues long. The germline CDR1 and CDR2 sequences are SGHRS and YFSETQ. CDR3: CASSLGLAGVGNEQFF. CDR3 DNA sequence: TGCGCCAGCAGCTTGGGTTTAGCGGGAGTTGGTAATGAGCAGTTCTTC.

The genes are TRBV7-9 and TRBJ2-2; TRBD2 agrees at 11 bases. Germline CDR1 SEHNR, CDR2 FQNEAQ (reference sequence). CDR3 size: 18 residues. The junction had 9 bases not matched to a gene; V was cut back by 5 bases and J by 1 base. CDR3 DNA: TGTGCCAGCAGCCTAACTAGGACTAGCGGGCGGAACACCGGGGAGCTGTTTTTT. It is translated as CASSLTRTSGRNTGELFF.